The entry that follows covers one T cell receptor (beta chain) sequence. Its specificity is not known. Germline CDR1 and CDR2: SQVTM and ANQGSEA. Trimming took 6 bases from V and 0 from J; bases not matched to a gene: 8. This CDR3 is built from 16 residues. The sample belongs to a study of cytomegalovirus exposure and HLA in healthy donors. Study-level results: 150 to 200 TCR beta chains were listed as cytomegalovirus-associated.

Researchers ran the PCR with 60 Vbeta and 13 Jbeta primers. TCRdb's table, derived via immunoSEQ multiplex PCR, lists solely in-frame clones and lacks some. The table lists 60,000 to 90,000 clones, about two thirds of them singletons, with 7.5% to 9% in the top ten. The rearrangement links TRBV29-1 to TRBJ2-3; 11 positions agree with TRBD2. This clonotype originated in a man aged 35-49 years in good health and CMV-seropositive. Sequenced material: PBMCs. Here the CDR3 reads CSVVRLAGTSTDTQYF. In DNA form, the CDR3 reads TGCAGCGTCGTTAGACTAGCGGGGACGAGCACAGATACGCAGTATTTT.